These 6 T cell receptor beta chains share one sample of origin, sequenced in a study of CD8 T cells in ankylosing spondylitis. Each CDR3 protein is one row after TCRdb ran MiXCR on the 5' RACE reads. The top ten hold around 6.5% of the sample, which has about 240,000 distinct CDR3 sequences, around 11% seen once. Sequenced: blood, either unsorted or a sorted T cell fraction (not recorded which). These receptors were obtained from a male donor with ankylosing spondylitis or in good health (not recorded which).

The V and J genes are TRBV7-9 and TRBJ2-7; TRBD2 matches at 7 bases. The CDR3 consists of 15 residues. The germline CDR1 and CDR2 sequences are SEHNR and FQNEAQ (reference sequence). V shed 5 bases, J shed 0 bases, and the junction held 7 bases outside the gene matches. This CDR3 reads CASSPWGGSSYEQYF. CDR3 DNA sequence: TGTGCCAGCAGCCCCTGGGGGGGAAGCTCCTACGAGCAGTACTTC.

The chain has TRBV21-1 and TRBJ2-1; the D call in the table, TRBD2, was not verified against the DNA. TRBV21-1 is annotated as a pseudogene. The CDR3 sequence is 20 residues long. CDR3 protein: CASSTRGQNIAGDLGNEQFF. The CDR3 DNA is TGTGCCAGCAGCACCAGGGGACAGAATATAGCGGGAGATCTGGGAAATGAGCAGTTCTTC.

The genes are TRBV2 and TRBJ2-3; possibly TRBD1 for D (6 bases). Germline loops: CDR1 SNHLY, CDR2 FYNNEI. Trimming took 1 base from V and 8 from J, leaving 19 bases between them. The CDR3 contains 16 residues. CDR3: CASSEGQGPELGTQYF. The CDR3 DNA reads as TGTGCCAGCAGTGAAGGGCAGGGGCCCGAGCTCGGTACGCAGTATTTT.

This clonotype has at least ten counts. The chain has TRBV9 and TRBJ2-1; maybe TRBD1 (6 bases). The germline V gene has CDR1 SGDLS and CDR2 YYNGEE. The CDR3 length is 13 residues. Trimming shortened V by 0 bases and J by 6 bases, and 7 bases separated the two germline ends. The CDR3 DNA reads as TGTGCCAGCAGCGTAGGAGGGGGCAATGAGCAGTTCTTC. This codes for CASSVGGGNEQFF.

This clonotype was recorded at least ten times. V and J are TRBV4-1 and TRBJ1-1, with D perhaps matching TRBD1 (6 bases). The V gene's germline CDR1 is MGHRA and CDR2 YSYEKL. The CDR3 totals 15 residues. V lost 4 bases and J 4 bases, leaving 16 bases between the germline ends. The chain's CDR3 is CASSPGPRGSTEAFF. The CDR3 DNA follows: TGCGCCAGCAGCCCCGGCCCCAGGGGAAGCACTGAAGCTTTCTTT.

The V and J genes are TRBV4-1 and TRBJ2-2; TRBD2 is a possible D gene (6 bases). CDR1 and CDR2 (germline): MGHRA, YSYEKL. Trimming took 6 bases from V and 5 from J, leaving 13 bases between them. The CDR3 spans 14 residues. The CDR3 loop reads CASSQFGGTGELFF. The CDR3, as DNA: TGCGCCAGCAGTCAATTCGGGGGAACCGGGGAGCTGTTTTTT.